One sample yielded the 31 T cell receptor beta chains listed below, sequenced in a study of blood T cells in healthy people across ages. PCR was performed a second time for roughly 6 to 12 cycles using a sample-barcoded 5' primer and a J-beta primer mix. Each CDR3 protein is one row after TCRdb ran MiXCR on the 5' RACE reads. The table has about 800,000 distinct CDR3 sequences, 46% seen once. Sequencing was carried out using blood. These receptors came from a man older than 75 in good health.

The chain employs TRBV29-1 and TRBJ1-5; possible D gene TRBD1, 6 bases. Germline V gene data show CDR1 as SQVTM and CDR2 as ANQGSEA. Trimming shortened V by 8 bases and J by 2 bases, and 10 bases separated the two germline ends. The CDR3 runs 12 residues. DNA of the CDR3: TGCAGCTTCCGACAGGGCAATCAGCCCCAGCATTTT. Translated, it gives CSFRQGNQPQHF.

J is TRBJ2-5 and V is TRBV5-1, with 7 bases lining up with TRBD2. Germline V lookup: CDR1 SGHRS, CDR2 YFSETQ. The trim removed 0 bases at V and 0 bases at J, leaving 8 bases unmatched. The CDR3 totals 17 residues. The CDR3 DNA sequence: TGCGCCAGCAGCTTGGACGGCGGGAGCGCCTACCAAGAGACCCAGTACTTC. Protein sequence: CASSLDGGSAYQETQYF.

V gene TRBV7-8 combines with J gene TRBJ2-2; perhaps TRBD2 as D (5 bases). The CDR3 is made up of 16 amino acids. Germline V gene sequence: CDR1 SGHVS, CDR2 FQNEAQ. V dropped 2 bases and J dropped 1 base, with 11 bases sitting between them. The CDR3, as DNA: TGTGCCAGCAGCTTATTCCCTAGCCGGAACACCGGGGAGCTGTTTTTT. Translating it yields CASSLFPSRNTGELFF. The full variable domain, in which reference TRBV7-8 and TRBJ2-2 provide the parts outside the CDR3, is GAGVSQSPRYKVAKRGQDVALRCDPISGHVSLFWYQQALGQGPEFLTYFQNEAQLDKSGLPSDRFFAERPEGSVSTLKIQRTQQEDSAVYLCASSLFPSRNTGELFFGEGSRLTVL.

The chain employs TRBV5-1 and TRBJ2-7, with D possibly called TRBD1 or TRBD2 (6 bases each). V lost 0 bases and J 5 bases, leaving 15 bases between the germline ends. CDR3 length: 15 residues. Germline CDR1 is SGHRS and CDR2 is YFSETQ. CDR3: CASSLEGGGPNEQYF. CDR3 nucleotides: TGCGCCAGCAGCTTGGAAGGGGGAGGACCTAACGAGCAGTACTTC.

The chain is built from TRBV20-1 and TRBJ2-7; 10 bases align to TRBD1. The CDR3 has 12 amino acids. The junction had 2 bases not matched to a gene; V was cut back by 3 bases and J by 6 bases. From germline, CDR1 is DFQATT and CDR2 SNEGSKA (reference sequence). CDR3 loop: CSASGTGVEQYF. CDR3 nucleotide sequence: TGCAGTGCTAGCGGGACAGGGGTCGAGCAGTACTTC.

To note about this clonotype: Lacking the conserved final phenylalanine or tryptophan, this CDR3 likely reflects a read error. The chain uses TRBV9 and TRBJ2-2; TRBD2 agrees at 7 bases. The CDR3 has 15 amino acids. The V segment lost 0 bases and the J segment 4 bases; nucleotides outside the gene matches: 3. CDR1 SGDLS and CDR2 YYNGEE come from the germline V gene. CDR3 DNA: TGTGCCAGCAGCGTAGAGGGACTATTCACCGGGGAGCTGTTTTTG. Translated, it gives CASSVEGLFTGELFL.

In this sample, this clonotype turned up many times. The chain joins TRBV7-2 to TRBJ2-3, with 9 bases that match TRBD2. The germline V gene encodes CDR1 SGHTA and CDR2 FQGNSA. The junction had 1 base not matched to a gene; V was cut back by 5 bases and J by 1 base. The CDR3 runs to 14 residues. CDR3: CASSRTSGTDTQYF. The CDR3, as DNA: TGTGCCAGCAGCCGGACTAGCGGCACAGATACGCAGTATTTT.

This chain links TRBV20-1 with TRBJ2-5, with TRBD1 identical over 9 bases. The J call may be wrong; the DNA end is better matched by TRBJ2-7. The CDR3 has 14 residues. Germline loops: CDR1 DFQATT, CDR2 SNEGSKA (reference sequence). The CDR3 nucleotides are TGCAGTGCTAGCCGGGACAGGGCTTATTACGAGCAGTACTTC. Translated, it gives CSASRDRAYYEQYF.

The chain joins TRBV28 to TRBJ1-5; TRBD1 agrees at 8 bases. After removal of 5 bases from V and 0 bases from J, the junction contained 3 bases not matched to a gene. Germline CDR1 reads MDHEN; CDR2 reads SYDVKM. The CDR3 extends over 15 amino acids. CDR3 nucleotides: TGTGCCAGCAGTCAGGGGGCGGGTAGCAATCAGCCCCAGCATTTT. Protein sequence: CASSQGAGSNQPQHF.

This clonotype was seen repeatedly, ten times or more. The chain uses TRBV20-1 and TRBJ2-6, with D unclear. Germline CDR1 reads DFQATT; CDR2 reads SNEGSKA (reference sequence). Trimming shortened V by 3 bases and J by 1 base, and 19 bases separated the two germline ends. The CDR3 loop spans 18 amino acids. CDR3 sequence reads: CSASPPLSLQSGANVLTF. CDR3 DNA sequence: TGCAGTGCTAGCCCCCCTTTGTCCTTACAATCTGGGGCCAACGTCCTGACTTTC.

V is TRBV19 and J is TRBJ1-2, with D maybe TRBD1 (5 bases). The V and J ends lost 9 bases and 6 bases respectively, with 20 bases between them. Germline CDR1 LNHDA, CDR2 SQIVND (reference sequence). The CDR3 is made up of 14 amino acids. DNA of the CDR3: TGTGCCAGCCAAGAGGAGGGGACGGGCCATGGCTACACCTTC. It translates to CASQEEGTGHGYTF.

V and J are TRBV24-1 and TRBJ1-5; TRBD1 matches 8 bases. The CDR3 length is 14 residues. The germline V gene encodes CDR1 KGHDR and CDR2 SFDVKD. Trimming removed 5 bases from V and 7 bases from J; junction bases left unmatched: 6. CDR3 residues: CATSVGQGGQPQHF. DNA of the CDR3: TGTGCCACCAGTGTCGGACAGGGCGGACAGCCCCAGCATTTT.

This clonotype showed up just a few times. The chain is built from TRBV3-1 and TRBJ2-1; 8 bases align to TRBD2. Germline trimming cut 5 bases from V and 9 bases from J; bases unmatched to any gene: 12. There are 15 residues in the CDR3. Germline V gene lookup returns CDR1 LGHDT and CDR2 YNNKEL (reference sequence). In nucleotides, the CDR3 is TGTGCCAGCAGCGAAGGTCTCGGGAGGGCCATTGAGCAGTTCTTC. Its translation is CASSEGLGRAIEQFF.

There are a few counts of this clonotype. The V gene is TRBV28, the J gene TRBJ2-5; D is perhaps TRBD1 (6 bases). CDR1 and CDR2 (germline): MDHEN, SYDVKM. V lost 11 bases and J lost 5, with 18 bases in between. The CDR3 length is 13 residues. CDR3 bases: TGTGCCTGCACCCTTCCAGGGGATGAGACCCAGTACTTC. Translating gives CACTLPGDETQYF.

This clonotype was seen once. V usage is TRBV5-6 and J usage is TRBJ2-5; 7 positions match TRBD1. From germline, CDR1 is SGHDT and CDR2 YYEEEE. This CDR3 is 16 amino acids long. Trimming at V came to 4 bases and at J to 2 bases, leaving 11 bases not matched to a gene. In nucleotides, the CDR3 is TGTGCCAGCAGCCGAGGACAGGTCCAATTACAAGAGACCCAGTACTTC. It translates to CASSRGQVQLQETQYF. Looking up the rest from reference TRBV5-6 and TRBJ2-5 gives the full variable domain: DAGVTQSPTHLIKTRGQQVTLRCSPKSGHDTVSWYQQALGQGPQFIFQYYEEEERQRGNFPDRFSGHQFPNYSSELNVNALLLGDSALYLCASSRGQVQLQETQYFGPGTRLLVL.

This chain uses TRBV15 with TRBJ2-5; 9 positions match TRBD2. Trimming cost V 3 bases and J 4 bases; bases outside gene matches: 3. The CDR3 length is 14 residues. The V gene's germline CDR1 is LNHNV and CDR2 YYDKDF (reference sequence). CDR3 bases: TGTGCCACCAGCAGGGGACTAGCCGCAGAGACCCAGTACTTC. The encoded protein is CATSRGLAAETQYF.

The J gene is TRBJ2-3, the V gene TRBV11-3, with a possible D match to TRBD2 (7 bases). The V and J ends lost 5 bases and 4 bases respectively, with 19 bases between them. From germline, CDR1 is SGHNT and CDR2 YENEEA. The CDR3 extends over 16 amino acids. The CDR3 nucleotides read TGTGCCAGCAGCCCCCGCGGGGGCAATATCCCAGATACGCAGTATTTT. It is translated as CASSPRGGNIPDTQYF.

The rearrangement links TRBV20-1 to TRBJ1-5; D is uncertain. Germline V gene data show CDR1 as DFQATT and CDR2 as SNEGSKA (reference sequence). The CDR3 extends over 14 amino acids. V lost 0 bases and J 4 bases, leaving 10 bases between the germline ends. In DNA, the CDR3 is TGCAGTGCTAGAGATCCCCGGCAAAATCAGCCCCAGCATTTT. Translating gives CSARDPRQNQPQHF.

This rearrangement joins TRBV20-1 to TRBJ1-2, with 7 nucleotides matching TRBD1. CDR1 DFQATT and CDR2 SNEGSKA come from the germline V gene (reference sequence). CDR3 size: 16 residues. Trimming removed 3 bases from V and 0 bases from J; junction bases left unmatched: 10. Here the CDR3 reads CSARADRDRTNYGYTF. The DNA for the CDR3 is TGCAGTGCTAGGGCGGATAGGGACAGAACTAACTATGGCTACACCTTC.

This clonotype was counted many times. The chain uses TRBV27 and TRBJ1-2; no clear D gene. Trimming shortened V by 9 bases and J by 8 bases, and 16 bases separated the two germline ends. The length of the CDR3 is 12 residues. Germline loops: CDR1 MNHEY, CDR2 SMNVEV (reference sequence). The CDR3 DNA reads as TGTGCCAGAAGCCATTCGTGTTCCGGCTACACCTTC. Its translation is CARSHSCSGYTF.

As for this clonotype: A clone one base away is much larger, so this may be a read error. This rearrangement joins TRBV7-9 to TRBJ2-3; 14 bases are shared with TRBD2. The CDR3 extends over 19 amino acids. CDR1 and CDR2 from the germline V gene are SEHNR and FQNEAQ (reference sequence). The CDR3 region has the DNA TGTGCCAGCAGCTTGCGGGGACTAGCGGGAGTAGGACCCACAGATATGCAGTATTTT. Translating gives CASSLRGLAGVGPTDMQYF.

DNA of the CDR3: TGTGCCAGCAGCATAGCGGATAAGCAGTTCTTC. It specifies CASSIADKQFF. The chain carries TRBV6-5 and TRBJ2-1; TRBD2 is a possible D gene (6 bases). This CDR3 is 11 amino acids long. CDR1 and CDR2 from the germline V gene are MNHEY and SVGAGI. V was shortened by 6 bases and J by 11 bases, with 11 bases between the two germline ends.

The chain couples TRBV20-1 to TRBJ1-1, with TRBD1 matching 7 bases. Germline V lookup: CDR1 DFQATT, CDR2 SNEGSKA (reference sequence). Trimming removed 5 bases from V and 0 bases from J; junction bases left unmatched: 6. The CDR3 runs 14 residues. CDR3 residues: CSAGSGQVNTEAFF. The CDR3, as DNA: TGCAGTGCTGGATCTGGACAGGTGAACACTGAAGCTTTCTTT.

The V gene is TRBV7-2, the J gene TRBJ1-5; D call uncertain. The length of the CDR3 is 14 residues. Trimming took off 5 bases at V and 3 bases at J, with 11 bases between the two ends. Germline CDR1 reads SGHTA; CDR2 reads FQGNSA. The CDR3 DNA follows: TGTGCCAGCAGCCTCTCGGCCCACAATCAGCCCCAGCATTTT. Its protein product is CASSLSAHNQPQHF.

The chain employs TRBV6-4 and TRBJ2-5; D not resolved. Germline V lookup: CDR1 MRHNA, CDR2 SNTAGT. The germline V and J ends were trimmed by 2 bases and 3 bases, with 13 bases remaining between them. This CDR3 region has 15 residues. In DNA form, the CDR3 reads TGTGCCAGCAGTGACGGTGGGCAAATGGAAGAGACCCAGTACTTC. Translating gives CASSDGGQMEETQYF.

The chain couples TRBV20-1 to TRBJ2-1; 8 bases are shared with TRBD2. The J call may not be correct, given that the DNA end is closer to TRBJ2-7. There are 15 residues in the CDR3. CDR1 DFQATT and CDR2 SNEGSKA come from the germline V gene (reference sequence). The CDR3 protein is CSASFGTRSYNEQYF. The DNA for the CDR3 is TGCAGTGCTAGCTTCGGGACTAGGTCCTACAATGAGCAGTACTTC.

This rearrangement joins TRBV4-2 to TRBJ2-3, with 9 positions matching TRBD2. This CDR3 comprises 17 residues. J was trimmed by 1 base and V by 3 bases; bases with no gene match: 8. Germline V gives CDR1 LGHNA, CDR2 YNFKEQ. The CDR3: CASSQVYPSGGTDTQYF. CDR3 nucleotide sequence: TGTGCCAGCAGCCAGGTTTATCCTAGCGGGGGCACAGATACGCAGTATTTT.

V is TRBV9 and J is TRBJ2-2, with 11 bases that match TRBD1. The CDR3 runs 21 residues. CDR1 and CDR2 (germline): SGDLS, YYNGEE. Trimming took 3 bases from V and 6 from J; bases not matched to a gene: 22. CDR3 region: CASSAQHGTGGRYSSPGELFF. As DNA, the CDR3 is TGTGCCAGCAGCGCCCAGCATGGGACAGGGGGTCGGTACTCCTCTCCCGGGGAGCTGTTTTTT.

The chain is built from TRBV20-1 and TRBJ1-1; D gene unclear. Germline values: CDR1 DFQATT, CDR2 SNEGSKA (reference sequence). Trimming removed 6 bases from V and 5 bases from J, with 19 bases in between. This CDR3 is built from 14 residues. CDR3 region: CSARRDPRRTEAFF. In DNA form, the CDR3 reads TGCAGTGCGAGAAGAGACCCAAGGCGGACTGAAGCTTTCTTT.

Comment on this clonotype: This CDR3 fails to terminate in the conserved phenylalanine or tryptophan, so it likely reflects a read error. The rearrangement links TRBV15 to TRBJ1-2; 10 bases map to TRBD1. This CDR3 has 15 residues. CDR1 is LNHNV, CDR2 YYDKDF, per germline (reference sequence). V was clipped by 5 bases and J by 2 bases; unmatched bases: 5. The CDR3 region has the DNA TGTGCCACCAGCGATGACAGGGGGCGAAACTATGGCTACACCCTC. Encoded protein: CATSDDRGRNYGYTL.

This chain links TRBV15 with TRBJ1-2; D might be TRBD1 (5 bases). V shed 4 bases and J shed 3 bases, with 12 bases lying between them. The CDR3 contains 14 residues. Germline CDR1 and CDR2: LNHNV and YYDKDF (reference sequence). DNA for the CDR3: TGTGCCACCAGCAAGACGGACATTTACTATGGCTACACCTTC. It encodes CATSKTDIYYGYTF. The variable domain in full, with the rest retrieved from reference TRBV15 and TRBJ1-2, is DAMVIQNPRYQVTQFGKPVTLSCSQTLNHNVMYWYQQKSSQAPKLLFHYYDKDFNNEADTPDNFQSRRPNTSFCFLDIRSPGLGDTAMYLCATSKTDIYYGYTFGSGTRLTVV.